This passage covers 20 T cell receptor beta chains from one sample sequenced in a study of human T cells and chemical hapten exposure. MiXCR was run by TCRdb on the RACE reads, yielding one entry per CDR3 protein. The profile covers under 450,000 distinct CDR3 sequences, with more than 4.5% appearing a single time and around 2.3% taken by the ten largest. As for time point: patch test 1, 2 weeks after DPC sensitization. The sample's treatment: therapeutic diphenylcyclopropenone sensitization with weekly scalp DPC. Sequenced material: whole blood, taken in connection with sensitization to the hapten diphenylcyclopropenone (DPC). These TCRs come from a woman between 45 and 60 years old with alopecia areata. Some clones in this sample may be carry-over from other donors' samples.

This clonotype was counted ten times or more. V is TRBV13 and J is TRBJ1-3; 8 nucleotides agree with TRBD1. The trim removed 3 bases at V and 5 bases at J, leaving 3 bases unmatched. Germline V gene lookup returns CDR1 PRHDT and CDR2 FYEKMQ (reference sequence). This CDR3 has 14 residues. CDR3 sequence (DNA): TGTGCCAGCAGCTTCGGACAGGGCAGAAACACCATATATTTT. As protein: CASSFGQGRNTIYF. The entire variable domain, with the rest obtained from reference TRBV13 and TRBJ1-3, is as follows: AAGVIQSPRHLIKEKRETATLKCYPIPRHDTVYWYQQGPGQDPQFLISFYEKMQSDKGSIPDRFSAQQFSDYHSELNMSSLELGDSALYFCASSFGQGRNTIYFGEGSWLTVV.

The sample holds a few counts of this clonotype. The chain couples TRBV7-9 to TRBJ1-5; the match to TRBD1 covers 8 bases. V trimming: 4 bases; J trimming: 8 bases; junction bases outside the gene matches: 7. The CDR3 contains 14 residues. CDR1 and CDR2 (germline): SEHNR, FQNEAQ (reference sequence). For the CDR3, the DNA is TGTGCCAGCAGCTCCCGACAGGGGAAGGAGCCCCAGCATTTT. Its translation: CASSSRQGKEPQHF.

In its sample, this clonotype was seen many times. The chain is built from TRBV25-1 and TRBJ2-1, with 8 bases matching TRBD2. This CDR3 spans 15 amino acids. With V trimmed by 1 base and J by 7 bases, 6 bases remained unmatched. Germline assignment: CDR1 MGHDK and CDR2 SYGVNS. CDR3 residues: CASSESSGSRNEQFF. The DNA for the CDR3 is TGTGCCAGCAGTGAATCCAGCGGGAGTCGAAATGAGCAGTTCTTC. The entire variable domain, with the rest obtained from reference TRBV25-1 and TRBJ2-1, is as follows: EADIYQTPRYLVIGTGKKITLECSQTMGHDKMYWYQQDPGMELHLIHYSYGVNSTEKGDLSSESTVSRIRTEHFPLTLESARPSHTSQYLCASSESSGSRNEQFFGPGTRLTVL.

The chain couples TRBV2 to TRBJ1-1; unclear D gene. The V end lost 4 bases, the J end lost 0 bases, and 6 bases lay between the germline ends. This CDR3 comprises 13 residues. The germline gives CDR1 SNHLY, CDR2 FYNNEI. The CDR3, as DNA: TGTGCCAGCAGTGCTGGGATGAACACTGAAGCTTTCTTT. This translates into CASSAGMNTEAFF.

This clonotype was recorded many times. This sequence joins TRBV12-3 or TRBV12-4 and TRBJ2-7, with 11 nucleotides matching TRBD1. The CDR3 is 16 residues long. V was clipped by 5 bases and J by 6 bases; unmatched bases: 12. CDR3 DNA sequence: TGTGCCAGCAGTCCCTCGGGGGACAGGGGGTTTAGCGAGCAGTACTTC. It specifies CASSPSGDRGFSEQYF.

This clonotype was counted ten times or more. The rearrangement uses TRBV6-5 and TRBJ1-1; 7 bases line up with TRBD1. The CDR3 contains 15 residues. CDR1 is MNHEY and CDR2 is SVGAGI in the germline V gene. Trimming cost V 2 bases and J 4 bases; bases outside gene matches: 7. CDR3 DNA: TGTGCCAGCAGTTACATGCAGGGGGAATCCACTGAAGCTTTCTTT. It encodes CASSYMQGESTEAFF.

In its sample, this clonotype was seen many times. The chain uses TRBV6-2 or TRBV6-3 and TRBJ2-2, with TRBD2 matching 8 bases. CDR1 is MNHEY, CDR2 SVGEGT, per germline. V shed 6 bases and J 0 bases; nucleotides not matched to a gene: 9. This CDR3 contains 17 residues. In DNA, the CDR3 is TGTGCCAGCAGCCGATTAACTAGCGGCACGAACACCGGGGAGCTGTTTTTT. The encoded protein is CASSRLTSGTNTGELFF.

This clonotype was seen ten or more times. The V call is TRBV12-3 or TRBV12-4, the J call TRBJ2-7, with D maybe TRBD1 (5 bases). The CDR3 loop spans 14 amino acids. V was shortened by 1 base and J by 7 bases, with 14 bases between the two germline ends. In DNA form, the CDR3 reads TGTGCCAGCAGTTTAGGGCAGGGTCCCGGAGAGCAGTACTTC. This sequence encodes CASSLGQGPGEQYF.

This clonotype was seen many times. The V and J genes are TRBV27 and TRBJ2-7; D may correspond to TRBD1 or TRBD2 (5 bases each). Germline CDR1 is MNHEY and CDR2 is SMNVEV (reference sequence). The CDR3 runs to 14 residues. Trimming pared 6 bases from V and 4 bases from J, leaving 16 bases between. The CDR3 DNA follows: TGTGCCAGCAGGTCCCCAGGGCGCGGGTACGAGCAGTACTTC. Translated: CASRSPGRGYEQYF.

This clonotype was observed many times. The chain couples TRBV12-3 or TRBV12-4 to TRBJ1-1; weak D call: TRBD1 (6 bases). There are 15 residues in the CDR3. Trimming pared 8 bases from V and 3 bases from J, leaving 19 bases between. CDR3 sequence reads: CASDDRLGGYTEAFF. CDR3 DNA sequence: TGTGCCAGCGATGACAGGTTGGGGGGGTACACTGAAGCTTTCTTT.

This clonotype was found many times. This rearrangement joins TRBV25-1 to TRBJ1-1, with 9 nucleotides matching TRBD1. Germline lookup yields CDR1 MGHDK and CDR2 SYGVNS. Trimming took 7 bases from V and 6 from J; bases not matched to a gene: 12. The CDR3 totals 15 residues. The CDR3 spells CASTEGHRGRAEAFF. The CDR3 nucleotides are TGTGCCAGCACCGAGGGTCACAGGGGGCGCGCTGAAGCTTTCTTT. Looking up the rest from reference TRBV25-1 and TRBJ1-1 gives the full variable domain: EADIYQTPRYLVIGTGKKITLECSQTMGHDKMYWYQQDPGMELHLIHYSYGVNSTEKGDLSSESTVSRIRTEHFPLTLESARPSHTSQYLCASTEGHRGRAEAFFGQGTRLTVV.

At least ten counts were recorded for this clonotype. The chain is built from TRBV27 and TRBJ2-7; no reliable D call. This CDR3 region has 15 residues. The germline CDR1 and CDR2 sequences are MNHEY and SMNVEV (reference sequence). The V gene lost 0 bases and the J gene lost 1 base, with 10 bases spanning the gap. CDR3 loop: CASSLSYTISYEQYF. CDR3 DNA sequence: TGTGCCAGCAGTTTATCCTACACCATATCCTACGAGCAGTACTTC.

This clonotype was seen only a few times. This rearrangement joins TRBV5-4 to TRBJ2-1; perhaps TRBD2 as D (5 bases). Germline loops: CDR1 SGHNT, CDR2 YYREEE (reference sequence). The CDR3 loop spans 14 amino acids. Trimming pared 2 bases from V and 5 bases from J, leaving 11 bases between. CDR3 in DNA: TGTGCCAGCAGCTTTGGTGTACTAGACAATGAGCAGTTCTTC. Translation gives CASSFGVLDNEQFF.

This clonotype appeared many times. The V and J genes are TRBV28 and TRBJ2-5, with D maybe TRBD1 (6 bases). Trimming cost V 3 bases and J 3 bases, with 8 bases left between them. Per the germline V gene, CDR1 is MDHEN and CDR2 is SYDVKM. This CDR3 spans 13 amino acids. CDR3 sequence reads: CASSFAGEETQYF. For the CDR3, the DNA is TGTGCCAGCAGTTTCGCAGGGGAAGAGACCCAGTACTTC.

Many counts were recorded for this clonotype. The V gene is TRBV20-1, the J gene TRBJ2-2, with 8 bases lining up with TRBD2. After removal of 2 bases from V and 0 bases from J, the junction contained 2 bases not matched to a gene. The CDR3 is 15 residues long. Per the germline V gene, CDR1 is DFQATT and CDR2 is SNEGSKA (reference sequence). CDR3 sequence (DNA): TGCAGTGCTAGACTAGCGGGTCCGAACACCGGGGAGCTGTTTTTT. Its protein product is CSARLAGPNTGELFF.

As to this clonotype: A much bigger clone sits one base away, suggesting this may be a read error. The rearrangement links TRBV11-2 to TRBJ2-2, with TRBD2 identical over 9 bases. There are 15 residues in the CDR3. V dropped 2 bases and J dropped 6; count of bases not matched to a gene: 4. Germline V gene sequence: CDR1 SGHAT, CDR2 FQNNGV. The chain's CDR3 is CASSLTASGAGELFF. CDR3 DNA: TGTGCCAGCAGCTTAACGGCTAGCGGGGCCGGGGAGCTGTTTTTT.

Many counts were recorded for this clonotype. The chain recombines TRBV6-5 with TRBJ1-5, with 7 bases fitting TRBD1. This CDR3 contains 21 residues. The V gene's germline CDR1 is MNHEY and CDR2 SVGAGI. Germline trimming cut 4 bases from V and 3 bases from J; bases unmatched to any gene: 24. CDR3 DNA sequence: TGTGCCAGCAGTTCCTTTGCGAGACAGGGTAATTATCTCACCCACAATCAGCCCCAGCATTTT. Amino acid sequence: CASSSFARQGNYLTHNQPQHF.

The rearrangement joins TRBV20-1 to TRBJ2-3; the match to TRBD2 covers 10 bases. The CDR3 runs to 16 residues. The junction had 8 bases not matched to a gene; V was cut back by 1 base and J by 4 bases. CDR1 and CDR2 from the germline V gene are DFQATT and SNEGSKA (reference sequence). The CDR3 nucleotides are TGCAGTGCTAGAGGCCTTCGAAGCGGGAGGGCAGATACGCAGTATTTT. Translation: CSARGLRSGRADTQYF.

This clonotype was seen more than once but under ten times. The chain employs TRBV28 and TRBJ1-5; 11 bases align to TRBD1. CDR1 is MDHEN, CDR2 SYDVKM, per germline. Trimming removed 2 bases from V and 2 bases from J; junction bases left unmatched: 14. The CDR3 is made up of 20 amino acids. DNA of the CDR3: TGTGCCAGCAGTTTAACCAGAATGGACAGGGGGCCAGGGGGCAATCAGCCCCAGCATTTT. Translating it yields CASSLTRMDRGPGGNQPQHF.

This clonotype was seen ten or more times. This CDR3 is CSSSRGSSSYNEQFF. CDR3 DNA: TGCAGCTCGTCCCGTGGGTCTAGCTCCTACAATGAGCAGTTCTTC. The chain employs TRBV29-1 and TRBJ2-1; D unclear. The germline CDR1 and CDR2 sequences are SQVTM and ANQGSEA. This CDR3 spans 15 amino acids. V lost 8 bases, J lost 0 bases, and 17 bases lay in between.